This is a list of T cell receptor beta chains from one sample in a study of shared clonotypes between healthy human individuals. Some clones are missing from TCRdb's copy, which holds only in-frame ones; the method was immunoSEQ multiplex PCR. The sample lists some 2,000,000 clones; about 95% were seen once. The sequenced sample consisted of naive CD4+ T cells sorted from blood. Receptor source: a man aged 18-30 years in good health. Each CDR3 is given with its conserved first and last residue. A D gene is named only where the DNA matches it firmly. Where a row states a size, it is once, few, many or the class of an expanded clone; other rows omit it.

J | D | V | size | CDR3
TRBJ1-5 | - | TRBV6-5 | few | CASSRVANQPQHF
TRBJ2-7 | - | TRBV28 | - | CASRLGLTSSYEQYF
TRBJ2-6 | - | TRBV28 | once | CASSTPWEFTRSSGANVLTF
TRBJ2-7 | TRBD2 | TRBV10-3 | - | CAISDVPSGGSYEQYF
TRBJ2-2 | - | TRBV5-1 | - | CASSLARPNTGELFF
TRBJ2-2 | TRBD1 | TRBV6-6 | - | CASRQDRKNTGELFF
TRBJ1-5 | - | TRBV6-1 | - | CASRKQGVQPQHF
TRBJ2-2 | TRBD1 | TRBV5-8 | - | CASSRDRANTGELFF
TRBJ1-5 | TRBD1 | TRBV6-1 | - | CASNPGTGGYQPQHF
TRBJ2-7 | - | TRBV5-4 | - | CASTQGARGEQYF
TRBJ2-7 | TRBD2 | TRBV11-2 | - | CASSAQGLAGVGDEQYF
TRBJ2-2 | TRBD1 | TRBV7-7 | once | CASSLATTGGLGELFF
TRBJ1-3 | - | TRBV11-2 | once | CASSREFSGNTIYF
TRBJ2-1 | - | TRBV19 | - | CASTGGISGRYNEQFF
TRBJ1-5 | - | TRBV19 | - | CASITTPGYNQPQHF
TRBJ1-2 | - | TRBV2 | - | CASREQGGGYTF
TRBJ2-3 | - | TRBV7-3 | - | CASSLNPTGPSTDTQYF
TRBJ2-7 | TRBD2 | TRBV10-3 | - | CATTQYPSGSSYEQYF
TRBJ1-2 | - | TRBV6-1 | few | CASSVNYGYTF
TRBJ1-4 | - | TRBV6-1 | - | CASTETVVGEKLFF
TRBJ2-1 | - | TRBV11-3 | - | CASSLGRLRFF
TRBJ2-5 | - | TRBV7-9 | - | CASSLVGGALETQYF
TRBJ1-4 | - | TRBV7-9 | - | CASSSSIRSNEKLFF
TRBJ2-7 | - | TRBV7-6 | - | CASSRGVGGASYEQYF
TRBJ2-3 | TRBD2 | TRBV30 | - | CAWRVLAGRADTQYF
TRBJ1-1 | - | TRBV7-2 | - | CASSLGANTEAFF
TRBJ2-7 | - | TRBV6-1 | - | CASRRGGGYEQYF
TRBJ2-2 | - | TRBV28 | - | CASSLSSGELFF
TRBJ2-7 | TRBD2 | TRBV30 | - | CAWSGRGDEQYF
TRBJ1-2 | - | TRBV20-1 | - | CSAPREGEYTF
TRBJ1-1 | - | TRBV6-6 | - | CASTQNTEAFF
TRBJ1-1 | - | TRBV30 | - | CAWLTDRNTEAFF
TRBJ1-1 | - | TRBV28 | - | CASSLLQGSTEAFF
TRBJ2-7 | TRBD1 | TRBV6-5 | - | CASSLSGTGRYEQYF
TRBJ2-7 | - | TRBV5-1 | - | CASSLGLNEQYF
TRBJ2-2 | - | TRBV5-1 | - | CASSSRGTGELFF
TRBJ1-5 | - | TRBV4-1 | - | CASSQDSVRPQHF
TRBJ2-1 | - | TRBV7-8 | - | CASGGYNEQFF
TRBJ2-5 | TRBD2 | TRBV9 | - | CASSTNGRETQYF
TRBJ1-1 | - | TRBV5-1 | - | CASSPHKTQNTEAFF
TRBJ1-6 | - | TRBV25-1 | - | CASSEYLPHRDNSPLHF
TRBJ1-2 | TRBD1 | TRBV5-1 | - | CASSLVPDRGTDGYTF
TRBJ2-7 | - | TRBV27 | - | CASSLQESDEQYF
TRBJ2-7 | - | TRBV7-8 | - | CASSSTGLGDEQYF
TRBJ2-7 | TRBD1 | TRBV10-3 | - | CAISDTGAYEQYF
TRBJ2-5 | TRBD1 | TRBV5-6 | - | CASSFGTGKGETQYF
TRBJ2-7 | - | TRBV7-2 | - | CASSLAQGNYEQYF
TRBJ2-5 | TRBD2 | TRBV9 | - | CASSATSGRAQETQYF